One sample yielded the 13 T cell receptor beta chains listed below, sequenced in a study of CD4 T cells in relation to SARS-CoV-2 and coronaviruses. Their antigens remain unidentified. The data were produced by immunoSEQ multiplex PCR, yet TCRdb's version contains in-frame clones alone and is incomplete. The repertoire holds about 31,000 clones, with about four fifths as singletons. The sequenced material came from memory CD4+ T cells from PBMCs, cultured in vitro. Receptor source: an adult with COVID-19.

The V and J genes are TRBV24-1 and TRBJ2-5; perhaps TRBD2 as D (5 bases). Germline V gene sequence: CDR1 KGHDR, CDR2 SFDVKD. CDR3 length equals 15 residues. Trimming removed 0 bases from V and 0 bases from J, with 7 bases in between. In DNA, the CDR3 is TGTGCCACCAGTGATTTGCGGGGAAACCAAGAGACCCAGTACTTC. Its translation is CATSDLRGNQETQYF.

J is TRBJ2-7 and V is TRBV7-3; D is perhaps TRBD1 (5 bases). The CDR3 length is 15 residues. The V end was cut by 0 bases, the J end by 2 bases, with 11 bases between. The V gene's germline CDR1 is SGHTA and CDR2 FQGTGA. The CDR3 bases are TGTGCCAGCAGCTTAACGTCAACAGGTGCCTACGAGCAGTACTTC. This gives the protein CASSLTSTGAYEQYF. Together with reference TRBV7-3 and TRBJ2-7, the CDR3 gives the full variable domain: GAGVSQTPSNKVTEKGKYVELRCDPISGHTALYWYRQSLGQGPEFLIYFQGTGAADDSGLPNDRFFAVRPEGSVSTLKIQRTERGDSAVYLCASSLTSTGAYEQYFGPGTRLTVT.

This clone was observed a handful of times. The chain links TRBV9 to TRBJ2-2; maybe TRBD2 (5 bases). The V gene lost 6 bases and the J gene lost 5 bases, with 14 bases spanning the gap. Germline CDR1 and CDR2: SGDLS and YYNGEE. The CDR3 covers 14 residues. CDR3 nucleotides: TGTGCCAGCAAACAGAGGGCAGTTACCGGGGAGCTGTTTTTT. Protein: CASKQRAVTGELFF.

This chain connects TRBV29-1 to TRBJ2-7; D is ambiguous. This CDR3 has 14 amino acids. Germline CDR1 reads SQVTM; CDR2 reads ANQGSEA. This CDR3 reads CTACVAPFSYEQYF. In DNA, the CDR3 is TGCACCGCCTGTGTGGCCCCGTTCTCCTACGAGCAGTACTTC.

This clone was observed a single time. The V gene is TRBV7-3, the J gene TRBJ2-3; D is possibly TRBD2 (5 bases). The CDR3 is 14 residues long. The germline gives CDR1 SGHTA, CDR2 FQGTGA. V was shortened by 5 bases and J by 2 bases, with 11 bases between the two germline ends. CDR3 nucleotides: TGTGCCAGCAGCCCGGACTCAGCCACAGATACGCAGTATTTT. Protein sequence: CASSPDSATDTQYF.

V usage is TRBV28 and J usage is TRBJ1-5, with TRBD1 as a possible D gene (6 bases). The CDR3 runs 18 residues. CDR1 is MDHEN, CDR2 SYDVKM, per germline. V was pared by 3 bases and J by 3 bases, with 21 bases between. The CDR3 DNA reads TGTGCCAGCAGTTTCAGTTCCAAGGGGACAACGTACAATCAGCCCCAGCATTTT. This translates into CASSFSSKGTTYNQPQHF.

This clone came up a few times. The chain combines TRBV5-1 with TRBJ1-2; 7 bases line up with TRBD1. Germline V gene data show CDR1 as SGHRS and CDR2 as YFSETQ. The V and J ends lost 0 bases and 3 bases, in that order; junction bases with no gene match: 5. The CDR3 is 15 amino acids. DNA for the CDR3: TGCGCCAGCAGCTTGGATTCTGGACAGGACTATGGCTACACCTTC. This gives the protein CASSLDSGQDYGYTF. Together with reference TRBV5-1 and TRBJ1-2, the CDR3 gives the full variable domain: KAGVTQTPRYLIKTRGQQVTLSCSPISGHRSVSWYQQTPGQGLQFLFEYFSETQRNKGNFPGRFSGRQFSNSRSEMNVSTLELGDSALYLCASSLDSGQDYGYTFGSGTRLTVV.

The chain couples TRBV5-1 to TRBJ2-1; 12 positions agree with TRBD2. Germline lookup yields CDR1 SGHRS and CDR2 YFSETQ. The V and J ends lost 4 bases and 6 bases, in that order; junction bases with no gene match: 8. The CDR3 is 16 amino acids. CDR3: CASSPPLAGGVNEQFF. CDR3 DNA: TGCGCCAGCAGCCCCCCACTAGCGGGAGGAGTCAATGAGCAGTTCTTC.

This clone has only a few counts. The chain combines TRBV4-1 with TRBJ2-2, with D uncertain. Germline assignment: CDR1 MGHRA and CDR2 YSYEKL. CDR3 length: 14 amino acids. V shed 1 base and J shed 4 bases, with 7 bases lying between them. Written as DNA, the CDR3 is TGCGCCAGCAGCCAAGGTGGTATCACCGGGGAGCTGTTTTTT. This sequence encodes CASSQGGITGELFF.

This chain uses TRBV5-1 with TRBJ2-3; 9 nucleotides agree with TRBD2. V lost 5 bases, J lost 7 bases, and 11 bases stayed unmatched. Germline loops: CDR1 SGHRS, CDR2 YFSETQ. The CDR3 runs 15 residues. CDR3 sequence: CASRMAGGPQYTQYF. CDR3 in DNA: TGCGCCAGCAGGATGGCGGGAGGGCCTCAATATACGCAGTATTTT.

This chain joins TRBV14 and TRBJ2-5; 9 bases agree with TRBD1. From germline, CDR1 is SGHDN and CDR2 FVKESK. The CDR3 has 15 amino acids. The V gene end was trimmed by 4 bases and the J gene end by 5 bases; junction bases not matched to a gene: 8. CDR3 region: CASSLRTGALETQYF. Here the CDR3 DNA reads TGTGCCAGCAGCCTGAGGACAGGGGCGTTGGAGACCCAGTACTTC.

The chain uses TRBV5-8 and TRBJ2-1; D perhaps matches TRBD2 (5 bases). Germline V gene data show CDR1 as SGHTS and CDR2 as YDEGEE. Trimming removed 1 base at V and 4 bases at J, with 12 bases between. This CDR3 has 15 amino acids. CDR3 nucleotide sequence: TGTGCCAGCAGCTTGAAAGGGAGTTTGTACAATGAGCAGTTCTTC. This sequence encodes CASSLKGSLYNEQFF.

The V call is TRBV24-1, the J call TRBJ2-3; the match to TRBD2 covers 9 bases. J lost 2 bases, V lost 2 bases, and 4 bases had no gene match. The CDR3 is 16 amino acids. CDR1 and CDR2 from the germline V gene are KGHDR and SFDVKD. The CDR3 region has the DNA TGTGCCACCAGTGATTCCGCGGGAGGGACCACAGATACGCAGTATTTT. This codes for CATSDSAGGTTDTQYF.